Below, 11 T cell receptor beta chains from the same sample are listed, as sequenced in a study of T cells in women clearing cervical HPV infection. The assay was immunoSEQ multiplex PCR, and TCRdb's table has in-frame clones only and misses some. This sample contains 36,000 or so clones. The specimen was blood buffy coat. These receptors came from a woman between 18 and 69 years old with a cervical HPV16 infection that either progressed to CIN3+ or cleared (not recorded which).

This chain's CDR3 is CASSPGGLLNDYTF. CDR3 DNA (partial): TGTGCCAGCAGTCCGGGGGGGCTTTTGAATGAC. The chain is built from TRBV2 and TRBJ1-2; a weak D match, TRBD1 (6 bases). With the read ending 3 residues before the CDR3 end, the germline J gene is used to fill in that end. The CDR3 runs 14 residues. CDR1 is SNHLY, CDR2 FYNNEI, per germline.

As regards this clone: The observed sequence ends 3 residues before the CDR3 terminus, with the missing tail filled in from the germline J gene. The chain is built from TRBV20-1 and TRBJ1-1; 8 bases map to TRBD1. Germline loops: CDR1 DFQATT, CDR2 SNEGSKA (reference sequence). Trimming took 6 bases from V and 1 from J; bases not matched to a gene: 1. The CDR3 is 12 amino acids. The CDR3 reads CSAGTGNTEAFF. CDR3 DNA, as far as it was read: TGCAGTGCGGGGACAGGGAACACTGAA.

To note about this clone: The read comes to an end 3 residues before the CDR3 does, leaving the germline J gene to fill in the end. The V gene is TRBV3-1 (or the pseudogene TRBV3-2), the J gene TRBJ2-5; D might be TRBD1 (5 bases). The CDR3 length is 13 residues. V lost 4 bases, J lost 7 bases, and 13 bases lay in between. The germline CDR1 and CDR2 sequences are LGHDT and YNNKEL (reference sequence). The part of the CDR3 DNA that was read is TGTGCCAGCAGCCTGAAACAGCAGGGGACC. It yields the protein CASSLKQQGT. The full CDR3 protein is CASSLKQQGTQYF.

With regard to this clone: Coverage ceases 3 residues before the CDR3 finishes, and the germline J gene fills in the end. The chain is built from TRBV25-1 and TRBJ2-5; D is ambiguous. The V gene lost 3 bases and the J gene lost 3 bases, with 20 bases spanning the gap. The CDR3 consists of 17 residues. Looked up from germline, CDR1 is MGHDK and CDR2 is SYGVNS. The part of the CDR3 DNA that was read is TGTGCCAGCAGTGATACGTCGAGGCTGCATGTCGAAGAGACC. Its protein is CASSDTSRLHVEET. The full CDR3 protein is CASSDTSRLHVEETQYF.

A remark on this clone: From the germline J gene comes the end of the CDR3, since the read stops 3 residues before it. The chain carries TRBV6-2 or TRBV6-3 and TRBJ1-1; TRBD1 might be the D (5 bases). Trimming took 7 bases from V and 1 from J, leaving 16 bases between them. Germline loops: CDR1 MNHEY, CDR2 SVGEGT. The CDR3 is made up of 15 amino acids. Partial CDR3 DNA: TGTGCCAGCATGCTCGGACGGGGGAGGAACACTGAA. Translating gives CASMLGRGRNTE. The whole CDR3 sequence reads CASMLGRGRNTEAFF.

Worth noting for this clone: The read falls 3 residues short of the CDR3 end, and the missing part is taken from the germline J gene. The chain carries TRBV6-2 or TRBV6-3 and TRBJ1-1, with a weak D call TRBD1 (6 bases). Germline CDR1 is MNHEY and CDR2 is SVGEGT. The CDR3 extends over 12 amino acids. Here the CDR3 reads CASSPRGGGAFF. The covered CDR3 bases are TGTGCCAGCAGCCCACGGGGAGGGGGT.

Points on this clone: Sequencing ends 3 residues short of the CDR3 end; the germline J gene provides the rest. V and J are TRBV20-1 and TRBJ1-1; 9 bases are a match to TRBD1. The CDR3 totals 14 residues. Germline assignment: CDR1 DFQATT and CDR2 SNEGSKA (reference sequence). J lost 4 bases, V lost 6 bases, and 9 bases had no gene match. CDR3 DNA, as far as it was read: TGCAGTGCCGCACAGGGGGCGAGGAGCACTGAA. Its protein is CSAAQGARSTE. The entire CDR3 protein reads CSAAQGARSTEAFF.

The DNA read from the CDR3 is TGTGCCAGCAGTCCTTGGGACAGATCCTACGAG. It yields the protein CASSPWDRSYE. The whole CDR3 protein reads CASSPWDRSYEQYF. The J gene is TRBJ2-7, the V gene TRBV12-3 or TRBV12-4; 7 nucleotides line up with TRBD1. The read terminates 3 residues before the CDR3 end, so the remaining end is supplied by the germline J gene. After removal of 5 bases from V and 1 base from J, the junction contained 5 bases not matched to a gene. This CDR3 is 14 amino acids long.

About this clone itself: With the read ending 3 residues before the CDR3 end, the germline J gene is used to fill in that end. This chain joins TRBV4-2 and TRBJ1-5; D remains unclear. The CDR3 consists of 15 residues. V was clipped by 0 bases and J by 4 bases, with 10 bases between them. Germline CDR1 reads LGHNA; CDR2 reads YNFKEQ. The CDR3 loop is CASSQEGGLNQPQHF. CDR3 DNA, as far as it was read: TGTGCCAGCAGCCAAGAAGGCGGGCTAAATCAGCCC.

On this clone: The sequence runs out 3 residues before the end of the CDR3; the remainder is reconstructed from the germline J gene. The genes are TRBV19 and TRBJ1-5, with a tentative D call TRBD1 (6 bases). CDR3 size: 13 residues. V dropped 5 bases and J dropped 4 bases, with 9 bases sitting between them. Germline V gives CDR1 LNHDA, CDR2 SQIVND (reference sequence). The CDR3 loop reads CASSADSNQPQHF. Partial CDR3 DNA: TGTGCCAGTAGTGCGGACAGTAATCAGCCC.

On this clone itself: The read terminates 3 residues before the CDR3 end, so the remaining end is supplied by the germline J gene. The V and J genes are TRBV20-1 and TRBJ2-1; 8 positions agree with TRBD2. Unmatched junction bases numbered 9, after V lost 5 bases and J lost 0 bases. Per the germline V gene, CDR1 is DFQATT and CDR2 is SNEGSKA (reference sequence). The CDR3 spans 16 residues. The CDR3 region is CSAGHPGTSSYNEQFF. CDR3 bases read: TGCAGTGCTGGACATCCCGGGACTAGCTCCTACAATGAG.